Each of the 32 T cell receptor beta chains below was sequenced from the same sample in a study of blood T cells in healthy people across ages. A second PCR of 7 to 11 cycles used a sample-barcoded 5' primer and a J-beta primer mix. TCRdb re-called the 5' RACE reads through MiXCR, storing one row per CDR3 protein. The sample yields approximately 810,000 distinct CDR3 sequences, around 26% seen once. The sequencing sample was made of blood. The receptors stem from a woman older than 75 in good health.

This chain connects TRBV4-2 to TRBJ2-7, with 10 positions matching TRBD1. Losses at the gene ends were 0 bases for V and 6 bases for J; bases not matched to a gene: 8. CDR1 and CDR2 from the germline V gene are LGHNA and YNFKEQ. The CDR3 spans 16 residues. CDR3 in amino acids: CASSQDIWDRGGEQYF. The CDR3 coding sequence is TGTGCCAGCAGCCAAGATATTTGGGACAGGGGCGGCGAGCAGTACTTC.

There are many counts of this clonotype. CDR3 protein: CASSPPGLAGGNEQFF. CDR3 DNA sequence: TGTGCCAGCAGCCCCCCCGGACTAGCGGGGGGCAATGAGCAGTTCTTC. V usage is TRBV7-2 and J usage is TRBJ2-1; 14 positions agree with TRBD2. Germline CDR1 is SGHTA and CDR2 is FQGNSA. Unmatched junction bases numbered 6, after V lost 5 bases and J lost 6 bases. The CDR3 sequence is 16 residues long.

In the case of this clonotype: A clone one base away is much larger, so this may be a read error. The rearrangement joins TRBV6-5 to TRBJ1-2; TRBD1 agrees at 9 bases. From germline, CDR1 is MNHEY and CDR2 SVGAGI. This CDR3 spans 15 amino acids. The CDR3: CTSSYGQGHNYGYTF. CDR3 nucleotides: TGTACCAGCAGTTACGGACAGGGGCACAACTATGGCTACACCTTC.

V gene TRBV18 combines with J gene TRBJ2-7; possibly TRBD1 for D (7 bases). Per germline, CDR1 KGHSH and CDR2 LQKENI. This CDR3 spans 15 amino acids. The V end was cut by 2 bases, the J end by 3 bases, with 14 bases between. DNA for the CDR3: TGTGCCAGCTCACCAGGGGGGCAGGGGGGCTACGAGCAGTACTTC. The encoded protein is CASSPGGQGGYEQYF.

Turning to this clonotype: One end of the junction does not line up with germline, which may come from a read error. The chain carries TRBV6-4 and TRBJ2-7; TRBD1 aligns across 11 bases. CDR1 MRHNA and CDR2 SNTAGT come from the germline V gene. The CDR3 length is 16 residues. The CDR3 sequence: CASSDSGQGVAYEQYF. The CDR3 DNA reads as TGTGCCAGTAGTGACTCGGGACAGGGGGTAGCCTACGAGCAGTACTTC.

This clonotype occurred many times. V is TRBV5-1 and J is TRBJ2-5, with 12 bases that match TRBD2. Unmatched junction bases numbered 7, after V lost 0 bases and J lost 1 base. CDR3 length: 18 residues. CDR1 and CDR2 from the germline V gene are SGHRS and YFSETQ. In DNA form, the CDR3 reads TGCGCCAGCAGCTTGGGAGGACTAGCGGGGTCCCCCCAAGAGACCCAGTACTTC. Encoded protein: CASSLGGLAGSPQETQYF.

Of note for this clonotype: A read error may be the cause here, since a much bigger clone is one base away. The chain recombines TRBV20-1 with TRBJ1-5; 9 bases match TRBD1. Germline V gene sequence: CDR1 DFQATT, CDR2 SNEGSKA (reference sequence). Losses at the gene ends were 5 bases for V and 0 bases for J; bases not matched to a gene: 5. The CDR3 sequence is 15 residues long. The CDR3 sequence is CSAGQGIHSNQPQHF. For the CDR3, the DNA is TGCAGTGCTGGACAGGGGATCCATAGCAATCAGCCCCAGCATTTT.

The chain combines TRBV7-8 with TRBJ2-7; the D call may be TRBD1 or TRBD2 (5 bases each). This CDR3 has 15 residues. Germline V lookup: CDR1 SGHVS, CDR2 FQNEAQ. Between the trimmed V and J ends, which lost 2 bases and 6 bases, there was a span of 17 bases. DNA for the CDR3: TGTGCCAGCAGCTTACCGGGATGGGGCCGCGGCGAGCAGTACTTC. Amino acid sequence: CASSLPGWGRGEQYF. The full variable domain, rest sourced from reference TRBV7-8 and TRBJ2-7, is GAGVSQSPRYKVAKRGQDVALRCDPISGHVSLFWYQQALGQGPEFLTYFQNEAQLDKSGLPSDRFFAERPEGSVSTLKIQRTQQEDSAVYLCASSLPGWGRGEQYFGPGTRLTVT.

V is TRBV24-1 and J is TRBJ2-5; TRBD1 aligns across 10 bases. The V gene end was trimmed by 6 bases and the J gene end by 11 bases; junction bases not matched to a gene: 14. Germline V gene data show CDR1 as KGHDR and CDR2 as SFDVKD. This CDR3 is 15 amino acids long. CDR3 loop: CATSSLGQGPNEQYF. CDR3 DNA sequence: TGTGCCACCAGTAGTTTGGGACAGGGGCCCAATGAGCAGTACTTC.

This clonotype was seen many times. The V gene is TRBV5-5, the J gene TRBJ2-1, with TRBD1 matching 9 bases. V lost 1 base and J lost 9; bases outside the gene matches: 2. Germline V gene sequence: CDR1 SGHKS, CDR2 YYEKEE (reference sequence). The CDR3 is 13 residues long. The CDR3 DNA follows: TGTGCCAGCAGCTTGAGACAGGGGGTTGAGCAGTTCTTC. This gives the protein CASSLRQGVEQFF. The full variable domain, rest sourced from reference TRBV5-5 and TRBJ2-1, is DAGVTQSPTHLIKTRGQQVTLRCSPISGHKSVSWYQQVLGQGPQFIFQYYEKEERGRGNFPDRFSARQFPNYSSELNVNALLLGDSALYLCASSLRQGVEQFFGPGTRLTVL.

This clonotype was counted between two and nine times. For the CDR3, the DNA is TGTGCCAGCAGTCCCGCAGACAAACGGGCCCGGGGTTTCTTT. Translation: CASSPADKRARGFF. The chain is built from TRBV12-3 or TRBV12-4 and TRBJ1-1; D is uncertain. This CDR3 is built from 14 residues. Trimming removed 5 bases from V and 13 bases from J, with 23 bases in between.

This clonotype was counted a single time. A single base separates this from a much larger clone, so it may be a read error. The rearrangement joins TRBV11-2 to TRBJ2-1; 14 bases align to TRBD2. The CDR3 length is 16 residues. V lost 5 bases to trimming and J lost 7 bases; unmatched junction nucleotides: 7. Germline assignment: CDR1 SGHAT and CDR2 FQNNGV. The CDR3 region has the DNA TGTGCCAGCAGCATCAGACTAGCGGGGGGGGGTAATGAGCAGTTCTTC. The encoded protein is CASSIRLAGGGNEQFF. Full variable domain (missing parts from reference TRBV11-2 and TRBJ2-1): EAGVAQSPRYKIIEKRQSVAFWCNPISGHATLYWYQQILGQGPKLLIQFQNNGVVDDSQLPKDRFSAERLKGVDSTLKIQPAKLEDSAVYLCASSIRLAGGGNEQFFGPGTRLTVL.

For this clonotype: A much larger clone differs by one base, so this may be a read error. The V gene is TRBV5-5, the J gene TRBJ2-2; TRBD1 is a possible D gene (6 bases). V lost 4 bases to trimming and J lost 6 bases, with 16 bases between them. Per germline, CDR1 SGHKS and CDR2 YYEKEE (reference sequence). This CDR3 spans 15 amino acids. The CDR3 DNA reads TGTGCCAGCAGCCCCAGGGGCGTCTCGGCCGGGGAGCTGTTTTTT. It yields the protein CASSPRGVSAGELFF.

This clonotype appeared many times. This rearrangement joins TRBV4-3 to TRBJ1-6, with D tentatively TRBD1 (6 bases). CDR1 LGHNA and CDR2 YSLEER come from the germline V gene. The CDR3 is made up of 15 amino acids. Trimming pared 0 bases from V and 9 bases from J, leaving 12 bases between. CDR3 loop: CASSQDLGQPSPLHF. DNA for the CDR3: TGCGCCAGCAGCCAAGACCTAGGACAGCCTTCACCCCTCCACTTT.

DNA of the CDR3: TGCGCCAGCAGCTTGGCTGGCGGGGGGGCTGCAGATACGCAGTATTTT. As protein: CASSLAGGGAADTQYF. J is TRBJ2-3 and V is TRBV5-1; TRBD2 matches 9 bases. Germline CDR1 is SGHRS and CDR2 is YFSETQ. V lost 0 bases, J lost 4 bases, and 6 bases stayed unmatched. The CDR3 is 16 residues long.

The chain is built from TRBV30 and TRBJ1-2; D gene uncertain. Trimming shortened V by 2 bases and J by 2 bases, and 9 bases separated the two germline ends. This CDR3 region has 13 residues. Germline-derived CDR1 and CDR2 are GTSNPN and SVGIG (reference sequence). The CDR3 region has the DNA TGTGCCTGGAGTCTTGGAGGGAACTATGGCTACACCTTC. Its translation is CAWSLGGNYGYTF.

This clonotype was seen ten or more times. This chain links TRBV18 with TRBJ2-3, with D possibly matching TRBD2 (6 bases). Trimming cost V 0 bases and J 5 bases, with 9 bases left between them. Germline CDR1 KGHSH, CDR2 LQKENI. The CDR3 has 14 amino acids. DNA for the CDR3: TGTGCCAGCTCACCACCGACTAGGGAAGATACGCAGTATTTT. This encodes CASSPPTREDTQYF.

The CDR3 spells CSARDRLYGQLNTEAFF. CDR3 DNA sequence: TGCAGTGCTAGAGATCGGCTCTACGGACAGTTGAACACTGAAGCTTTCTTT. V usage is TRBV20-1 and J usage is TRBJ1-1; a weak D match, TRBD1 (6 bases). V was trimmed by 0 bases and J by 0 bases, leaving 17 bases between them. The CDR3 is made up of 17 amino acids. Germline values: CDR1 DFQATT, CDR2 SNEGSKA (reference sequence).

In its sample, this clonotype was seen many times. This rearrangement joins TRBV5-5 to TRBJ2-3; 9 nucleotides align to TRBD2. Germline V gene lookup returns CDR1 SGHKS and CDR2 YYEKEE (reference sequence). The trim removed 4 bases at V and 2 bases at J, leaving 5 bases unmatched. CDR3 length equals 15 residues. CDR3 amino acids: CASSPLAGFTDTQYF. CDR3 DNA: TGTGCCAGCAGCCCCCTAGCGGGGTTCACAGATACGCAGTATTTT.

The table lists this clonotype with a few counts. V is TRBV21-1 and J is TRBJ1-1. TRBV21-1 is tagged as a pseudogene. The CDR3 has 15 residues. In DNA form, the CDR3 reads TGTGCCAGCAACTTCGGGGGGGGCCTAAACACTGAAGCTTTCTTT. Translation: CASNFGGGLNTEAFF.

This clonotype showed up many times. The chain is built from TRBV7-2 and TRBJ1-6, with a possible D match to TRBD1 (5 bases). Trimming left V 0 bases short and J 8 bases short, with 14 bases between. Germline V CDR1 and CDR2: SGHTA, FQGNSA. The CDR3 sequence is 16 residues long. This CDR3 reads CASSLAGSGYDSPLHF. The CDR3 DNA reads as TGTGCCAGCAGCTTAGCGGGTTCAGGGTATGATTCACCCCTCCACTTT.

The chain links TRBV18 to TRBJ1-1; no clear D gene. The CDR3 extends over 15 amino acids. Between the trimmed V and J ends, which lost 1 base and 1 base, there was a span of 10 bases. Germline V gene data show CDR1 as KGHSH and CDR2 as LQKENI. CDR3 in DNA: TGTGCCAGCTCACCACAGGGAGGTGAGAACACTGAAGCTTTCTTT. This encodes CASSPQGGENTEAFF.

In its sample, this clonotype was seen a few times. The V and J genes are TRBV27 and TRBJ2-3; D ambiguous. V lost 1 base and J 4 bases, leaving 12 bases between the germline ends. The V gene's germline CDR1 is MNHEY and CDR2 SMNVEV (reference sequence). The CDR3 covers 15 residues. The CDR3 is CASSLFLTRADTQYF. In DNA, the CDR3 is TGTGCCAGCAGTTTATTCCTGACTCGCGCAGATACGCAGTATTTT.

This clonotype was recorded many times. An end of the junction differs from the germline gene, which may be a read error. J is TRBJ2-1 and V is TRBV5-1; D is undetermined. The CDR3 runs 15 residues. Per germline, CDR1 SGHRS and CDR2 YFSETQ. The CDR3 region is CASSLDSGSNNEQFF. As DNA, the CDR3 is TGCGCCAGCAGCCTGGATAGTGGCTCCAACAATGAGCAGTTCTTC.

This clonotype was seen ten or more times. The rearrangement links TRBV9 to TRBJ2-7; 7 bases line up with TRBD1. The CDR3 length is 14 residues. J lost 5 bases, V lost 5 bases, and 10 bases had no gene match. Germline CDR1 and CDR2: SGDLS and YYNGEE. CDR3 amino acids: CASRARTGIHEQYF. CDR3 in DNA: TGTGCCAGCAGGGCGAGGACAGGTATCCACGAGCAGTACTTC.

This clonotype showed up just a few times. The chain has TRBV5-1 and TRBJ2-4; a possible D gene is TRBD1 (6 bases). The J call may be mistaken, given a closer DNA end match to TRBJ2-5. The length of the CDR3 is 16 residues. Germline CDR1 SGHRS, CDR2 YFSETQ. DNA of the CDR3: TGCGCCAGCAGCTTGGGTAGCCCAGGGGTTGGGGAGACCCAGTACTTC. Protein: CASSLGSPGVGETQYF.

This clonotype was counted many times. The chain links TRBV11-2 to TRBJ2-5; 12 bases align to TRBD2. With V trimmed by 5 bases and J by 5 bases, 12 bases remained unmatched. Germline V gives CDR1 SGHAT, CDR2 FQNNGV. The CDR3 has 17 amino acids. For the CDR3, the DNA is TGTGCCAGCAGCCTCAGACTAGCGGGGGCCGGAGGGGAGACCCAGTACTTC. Residues: CASSLRLAGAGGETQYF.

The V and J genes are TRBV28 and TRBJ1-6; 7 nucleotides align to TRBD1. Germline trimming cut 4 bases from V and 6 bases from J; bases unmatched to any gene: 6. This CDR3 comprises 15 residues. The germline gives CDR1 MDHEN, CDR2 SYDVKM. The CDR3 is CASSSTDRPNSPLHF. CDR3 bases: TGTGCCAGCAGTTCTACGGACAGGCCTAATTCACCCCTCCACTTT.

The chain combines TRBV7-2 with TRBJ2-1, with 7 nucleotides matching TRBD2. This CDR3 comprises 15 residues. Trimming cost V 1 base and J 4 bases; bases outside gene matches: 4. CDR1 SGHTA and CDR2 FQGNSA come from the germline V gene. In DNA, the CDR3 is TGTGCCAGCAGCTTAGGGGTTAGCGGGTACAATGAGCAGTTCTTC. Translated, it gives CASSLGVSGYNEQFF.

This clonotype has at least ten counts. This rearrangement joins TRBV12-3 or TRBV12-4 to TRBJ1-4, with TRBD1 matching over 7 bases. Trimming cost V 4 bases and J 4 bases; bases outside gene matches: 6. The CDR3 sequence is 15 residues long. The CDR3 reads CASSYSDRYNEKLFF. CDR3 DNA sequence: TGTGCCAGCAGTTATTCGGACAGGTATAATGAAAAACTGTTTTTT.

The CDR3 is CASSSTGANEQYF. DNA of the CDR3: TGTGCCAGCAGCTCGACAGGGGCCAATGAGCAGTACTTC. V is TRBV11-3 and J is TRBJ2-7; 8 bases are shared with TRBD1. CDR3 size: 13 residues. The V gene end was trimmed by 4 bases and the J gene end by 7 bases; junction bases not matched to a gene: 6. Per germline, CDR1 SGHNT and CDR2 YENEEA.

In this sample, this clonotype turned up a few times. V gene TRBV28 combines with J gene TRBJ2-7; 8 bases are a match to TRBD1. The CDR3 spans 17 residues. J gave up 4 bases and V 2 bases, and 13 bases lay outside the gene matches. Germline lookup yields CDR1 MDHEN and CDR2 SYDVKM. CDR3 protein: CASSLKRGWTGTYEQYF. The CDR3 DNA reads as TGTGCCAGCAGTTTAAAGAGGGGCTGGACAGGGACGTACGAGCAGTACTTC. Full variable domain (missing parts from reference TRBV28 and TRBJ2-7): DVKVTQSSRYLVKRTGEKVFLECVQDMDHENMFWYRQDPGLGLRLIYFSYDVKMKEKGDIPEGYSVSREKKERFSLILESASTNQTSMYLCASSLKRGWTGTYEQYFGPGTRLTVT.